The 19 T cell receptor beta chains reported below all come from one sample, sequenced in a study of OX40 agonist ivuxolimab in advanced cancers. Repertoires were generated with immunoSEQ multiplex PCR, while TCRdb's copy carries only in-frame clones and drops some. This sample has over 100,000 clones, with 90% found just once. The sample consisted of CD4+ or CD8+ T cells sorted from blood, taken in a trial of the OX40 agonist ivuxolimab. Receptors originate from an adult with an advanced solid tumor such as melanoma, head and neck, liver or kidney cancer.

This clone was seen a handful of times. The chain couples TRBV7-3 to TRBJ1-1, with TRBD1 matching 8 bases. CDR3 length equals 14 residues. CDR1 and CDR2 from the germline V gene are SGHTA and FQGTGA. V shed 5 bases and J 1 base; nucleotides not matched to a gene: 3. The CDR3, as DNA: TGTGCCAGCAGCCAGGGACAGGCGAACACTGAAGCTTTCTTT. This translates into CASSQGQANTEAFF.

Comment on this clone: The same CDR3 arises from other DNA sequences in this sample as well. The CDR3 is CASSFLNEQFF. CDR3 nucleotide sequence: TGTGCCAGCAGCTTTCTAAATGAGCAGTTCTTC. J is TRBJ2-1 and V is TRBV11-2; D is uncertain. There are 11 residues in the CDR3. Looked up from germline, CDR1 is SGHAT and CDR2 is FQNNGV. Trimming removed 3 bases at V and 7 bases at J, with 4 bases between.

V is TRBV27 and J is TRBJ2-1; D is uncertain. This CDR3 region has 15 residues. V gave up 3 bases and J gave up 5 bases, with 14 bases separating them. Germline CDR1 is MNHEY and CDR2 is SMNVEV (reference sequence). The CDR3 protein is CASSFGSRLHNEQFF. CDR3 nucleotide sequence: TGTGCCAGCAGTTTTGGGTCCAGGCTCCACAATGAGCAGTTCTTC.

CDR3 protein: CASSYGAWTEAFF. For the CDR3, the DNA is TGTGCCAGCAGTTACGGGGCATGGACTGAAGCTTTCTTT. The chain has TRBV27 and TRBJ1-1; weak D call: TRBD1 (5 bases). Per germline, CDR1 MNHEY and CDR2 SMNVEV (reference sequence). The germline V and J ends were trimmed by 4 bases and 5 bases, with 11 bases remaining between them. CDR3 length: 13 residues.

The rearrangement joins TRBV27 to TRBJ1-3, with 12 positions matching TRBD1. With 4 bases clipped from V and 0 bases from J, the junction kept 10 bases outside the gene matches. The V gene's germline CDR1 is MNHEY and CDR2 SMNVEV (reference sequence). CDR3 size: 19 residues. This chain's CDR3 is CASSSGTGGPLSSGNTIYF. CDR3 DNA: TGTGCCAGCAGTTCCGGGACAGGGGGCCCTCTCAGCTCTGGAAACACCATATATTTT.

This chain connects TRBV23-1 to TRBJ2-5, with a weak D call TRBD1 (6 bases). Being an ORF, TRBV23-1 has a function that is uncertain. V dropped 3 bases and J dropped 4 bases, with 15 bases sitting between them. The CDR3 sequence is 15 residues long. The CDR3, as DNA: TGCGCCAGCAGTCAGGGACACCCTGCGGGAGAGACCCAGTACTTC. Encoded protein: CASSQGHPAGETQYF.

J is TRBJ1-5 and V is TRBV28; tentative D call: TRBD1 (6 bases). From germline, CDR1 is MDHEN and CDR2 SYDVKM. This CDR3 contains 12 residues. Trimming took 5 bases from V and 8 from J, leaving 10 bases between them. The CDR3 bases are TGTGCCAGCAGTATACAGGGTAAGCCCCAGCATTTT. Translated: CASSIQGKPQHF. Drawing the rest from reference TRBV28 and TRBJ1-5, the complete variable domain is DVKVTQSSRYLVKRTGEKVFLECVQDMDHENMFWYRQDPGLGLRLIYFSYDVKMKEKGDIPEGYSVSREKKERFSLILESASTNQTSMYLCASSIQGKPQHFGDGTRLSIL.

The chain links TRBV19 to TRBJ2-5, with a tentative D call TRBD1 (5 bases). The DNA end lines up better with TRBJ2-7; the J call may be wrong. The length of the CDR3 is 13 residues. Germline CDR1 is LNHDA and CDR2 is SQIVND (reference sequence). CDR3 DNA sequence: TGTGCCAGTCGGCAGGGTGGTACCTACGAGCAGTACTTC. Translating gives CASRQGGTYEQYF.

The rearrangement uses TRBV6-5 and TRBJ2-7; 10 bases match TRBD1. The germline CDR1 and CDR2 sequences are MNHEY and SVGAGI. V shed 7 bases and J 2 bases; nucleotides not matched to a gene: 5. The CDR3 consists of 14 residues. CDR3 amino acids: CASMGQGTAYEQYF. The DNA of the CDR3 is TGTGCCAGCATGGGACAGGGGACTGCCTACGAGCAGTACTTC.

This clone was recorded a few times. J is TRBJ1-5 and V is TRBV7-2, with D tentatively TRBD1 (6 bases). V lost 6 bases and J 3 bases, leaving 9 bases between the germline ends. Germline loops: CDR1 SGHTA, CDR2 FQGNSA. The CDR3 runs 13 residues. CDR3: CASREGVNQPQHF. In DNA, the CDR3 is TGTGCCAGCAGGGAGGGGGTCAATCAGCCCCAGCATTTT.

The chain links TRBV5-4 to TRBJ2-1; TRBD2 is a possible D gene (6 bases). The V gene's germline CDR1 is SGHNT and CDR2 YYREEE (reference sequence). The CDR3 consists of 14 residues. The germline V and J ends were trimmed by 3 bases and 0 bases, with 7 bases remaining between them. CDR3 loop: CASSSGGSYNEQFF. CDR3 sequence (DNA): TGTGCCAGCAGCTCCGGGGGCTCCTACAATGAGCAGTTCTTC.

The count of this clone is one. The rearrangement joins TRBV29-1 to TRBJ1-2; the D gene is possibly TRBD1 (5 bases). The V gene lost 7 bases and the J gene lost 4 bases, with 19 bases spanning the gap. Germline V CDR1 and CDR2: SQVTM, ANQGSEA. This CDR3 contains 14 residues. This chain's CDR3 is CSERDLTSSYGYTF. The CDR3 coding sequence is TGCAGCGAAAGGGACCTAACTTCTAGCTATGGCTACACCTTC. The variable domain in full, with the rest retrieved from reference TRBV29-1 and TRBJ1-2, is SAVISQKPSRDICQRGTSLTIQCQVDSQVTMMFWYRQQPGQSLTLIATANQGSEATYESGFVIDKFPISRPNLTFSTLTVSNMSPEDSSIYLCSERDLTSSYGYTFGSGTRLTVV.

The chain couples TRBV11-3 to TRBJ2-3; no clear D gene. CDR1 and CDR2 from the germline V gene are SGHNT and YENEEA. The V end lost 2 bases, the J end lost 6 bases, and 18 bases lay between the germline ends. The CDR3 runs to 16 residues. The CDR3 DNA reads TGTGCCAGCAGCTTACAAGAAGCCCCACCACCGGATACGCAGTATTTT. This encodes CASSLQEAPPPDTQYF. The full variable domain, completed using reference TRBV11-3 and TRBJ2-3, is EAGVVQSPRYKIIEKKQPVAFWCNPISGHNTLYWYLQNLGQGPELLIRYENEEAVDDSQLPKDRFSAERLKGVDSTLKIQPAELGDSAVYLCASSLQEAPPPDTQYFGPGTRLTVL.

The rearrangement links TRBV5-8 to TRBJ2-5, with D possibly TRBD1 on 5 matching bases. Germline V CDR1 and CDR2: SGHTS, YDEGEE. V lost 0 bases and J 1 base, leaving 7 bases between the germline ends. The CDR3 runs to 14 residues. The CDR3 nucleotides are TGTGCCAGCAGCTTGGGCAGGGCCCAAGAGACCCAGTACTTC. It encodes CASSLGRAQETQYF.

This sequence joins TRBV6-1 and TRBJ2-7; the D gene is possibly TRBD2 (5 bases). The CDR3 covers 14 residues. V gave up 5 bases and J gave up 4 bases, with 15 bases separating them. Germline V lookup: CDR1 MNHNS, CDR2 SASEGT. CDR3 coding DNA: TGTGCCAGCAGTCCAAGCGGAGATGGTTACGAGCAGTACTTC. Amino acid sequence: CASSPSGDGYEQYF.

In DNA, the CDR3 is TGTGCCAGTAGGGAGGAGGAAAAACTGTTTTTT. Its translation: CASREEEKLFF. J is TRBJ1-4 and V is TRBV19; D not certain. There are 11 residues in the CDR3. The V end lost 6 bases, the J end lost 8 bases, and 7 bases lay between the germline ends. CDR1 is LNHDA, CDR2 SQIVND, per germline (reference sequence).

V gene TRBV11-3 combines with J gene TRBJ2-2; 12 bases are a match to TRBD2. Germline V gene lookup returns CDR1 SGHNT and CDR2 YENEEA. CDR3 length: 17 amino acids. The V segment lost 6 bases and the J segment 5 bases; nucleotides outside the gene matches: 10. As DNA, the CDR3 is TGTGCCAGCAGGAGACTAGCGGGAGATTGGGATACCGGGGAGCTGTTTTTT. It is translated as CASRRLAGDWDTGELFF.

The gene calls are TRBV19 and TRBJ1-2; no reliable D call. This CDR3 has 13 residues. With 5 bases removed from V and 4 bases from J, the gap between germline ends came to 11 bases. Germline-derived CDR1 and CDR2 are LNHDA and SQIVND (reference sequence). The CDR3 reads CASSLQAAYGYTF. DNA for the CDR3: TGTGCCAGTAGTCTCCAGGCAGCCTATGGCTACACCTTC.

V and J are TRBV5-8 and TRBJ1-1; 9 nucleotides align to TRBD1. The V and J ends lost 3 bases and 5 bases, in that order; junction bases with no gene match: 5. The germline V gene has CDR1 SGHTS and CDR2 YDEGEE. CDR3 length equals 14 residues. The DNA of the CDR3 is TGTGCCAGCAGCTCGGGACAGGGTGAGACTGAAGCTTTCTTT. Amino acid sequence: CASSSGQGETEAFF.